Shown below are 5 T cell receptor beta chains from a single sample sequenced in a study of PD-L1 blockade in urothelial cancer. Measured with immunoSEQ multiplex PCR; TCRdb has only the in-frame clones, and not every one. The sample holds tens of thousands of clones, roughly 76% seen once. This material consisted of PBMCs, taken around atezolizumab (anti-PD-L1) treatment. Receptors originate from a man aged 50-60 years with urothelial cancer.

CDR3 bases: TGTGCCAGCAGCTTAAACAATTTAAGGGCAGGGGCTGGAGCTTTCTTT. Protein: CASSLNNLRAGAGAFF. This sequence joins TRBV7-2 and TRBJ1-1; D might be TRBD1 (6 bases). In germline, CDR1 is SGHTA, CDR2 FQGNSA. V lost 2 bases and J 10 bases, leaving 23 bases between the germline ends. The CDR3 loop spans 16 amino acids. Full variable domain (rest looked up from reference TRBV7-2 and TRBJ1-1): GAGVSQSPSNKVTEKGKDVELRCDPISGHTALYWYRQSLGQGLEFLIYFQGNSAPDKSGLPSDRFSAERTGGSVSTLTIQRTQQEDSAVYLCASSLNNLRAGAGAFFGQGTRLTVV.

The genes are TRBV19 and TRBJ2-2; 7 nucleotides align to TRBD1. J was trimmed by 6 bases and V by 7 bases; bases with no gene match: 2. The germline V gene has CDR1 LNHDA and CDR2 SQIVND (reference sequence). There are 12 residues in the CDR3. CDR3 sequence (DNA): TGTGCCAGTATACAGGGGTCCGGGGAGCTGTTTTTT. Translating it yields CASIQGSGELFF. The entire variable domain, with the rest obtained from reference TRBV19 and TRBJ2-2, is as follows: DGGITQSPKYLFRKEGQNVTLSCEQNLNHDAMYWYRQDPGQGLRLIYYSQIVNDFQKGDIAEGYSVSREKKESFPLTVTSAQKNPTAFYLCASIQGSGELFFGEGSRLTVL.

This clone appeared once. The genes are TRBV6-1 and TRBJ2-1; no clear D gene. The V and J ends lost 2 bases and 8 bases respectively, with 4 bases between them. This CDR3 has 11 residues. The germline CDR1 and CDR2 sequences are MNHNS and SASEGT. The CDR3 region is CASSEFYEQFF. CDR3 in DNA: TGTGCCAGCAGTGAATTCTATGAGCAGTTCTTC.

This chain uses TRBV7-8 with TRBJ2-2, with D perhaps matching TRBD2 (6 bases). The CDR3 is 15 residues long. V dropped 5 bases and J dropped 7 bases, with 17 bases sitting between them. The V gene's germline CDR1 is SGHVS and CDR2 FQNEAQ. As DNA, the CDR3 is TGTGCCAGCAGCCGGGACTCCAGTTTGTTCGGGGAGCTGTTTTTT. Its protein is CASSRDSSLFGELFF.

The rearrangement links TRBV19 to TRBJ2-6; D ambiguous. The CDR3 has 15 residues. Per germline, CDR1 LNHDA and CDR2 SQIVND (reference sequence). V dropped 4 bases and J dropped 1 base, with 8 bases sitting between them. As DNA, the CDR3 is TGTGCCAGTAGTAGAATAGCATCTGGGGCCAACGTCCTGACTTTC. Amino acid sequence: CASSRIASGANVLTF.